The 10 T cell receptor beta chains given below trace back to one sample, sequenced in a study of shared clonotypes between healthy human individuals. Only in-frame clones appear in the TCRdb table, and some are missing; sequencing was by immunoSEQ multiplex PCR. Of about 1.5 million clones listed, roughly 95% are singletons. Material: naive CD4+ T cells sorted from blood. Subset: CD45RA+ positively selected. The source of these receptors is a man younger than 45 in good health.

The V and J genes are TRBV7-9 and TRBJ1-4; D remains ambiguous. Germline lookup yields CDR1 SEHNR and CDR2 FQNEAQ (reference sequence). Trimming cost V 5 bases and J 8 bases, with 15 bases left between them. The CDR3 has 14 residues. The CDR3 DNA is TGTGCCAGCAGCCCAAACCTTCCAGCAGAAAAACTGTTTTTT. Its protein is CASSPNLPAEKLFF.

The rearrangement links TRBV9 to TRBJ2-7; D call uncertain. This CDR3 spans 12 amino acids. The V gene lost 3 bases and the J gene lost 0 bases, with 4 bases spanning the gap. CDR1 SGDLS and CDR2 YYNGEE come from the germline V gene. Here the CDR3 reads CASSALSYEQYF. In DNA, the CDR3 is TGTGCCAGCAGCGCCCTCTCCTACGAGCAGTACTTC.

The gene calls are TRBV28 and TRBJ2-2; D is possibly TRBD1 (6 bases). The CDR3 runs 15 residues. Trimming shortened V by 5 bases and J by 7 bases, and 17 bases separated the two germline ends. From germline, CDR1 is MDHEN and CDR2 SYDVKM. In nucleotides, the CDR3 is TGTGCCAGCAGTCCGCCGAGGGGGTTCGGCGGGGAGCTGTTTTTT. Encoded protein: CASSPPRGFGGELFF.

The rearrangement joins TRBV5-4 to TRBJ1-1, with D perhaps TRBD1 (5 bases). The CDR3 runs 17 residues. The germline CDR1 and CDR2 sequences are SGHNT and YYREEE (reference sequence). V was clipped by 0 bases and J by 0 bases, with 15 bases between them. CDR3 nucleotide sequence: TGTGCCAGCAGCTTGGCCCAGGGAAGGAGGATGAACACTGAAGCTTTCTTT. It yields the protein CASSLAQGRRMNTEAFF.

V usage is TRBV7-2 and J usage is TRBJ2-7; tentative D call: TRBD2 (6 bases). The CDR3 has 14 residues. V lost 2 bases and J lost 3, with 11 bases in between. Germline V gene lookup returns CDR1 SGHTA and CDR2 FQGNSA. CDR3 in amino acids: CASSLIAVGYEQYF. The CDR3 nucleotides are TGTGCCAGCAGCTTAATAGCGGTAGGCTACGAGCAGTACTTC.

The gene calls are TRBV9 and TRBJ2-1; 9 bases are shared with TRBD2. Germline-derived CDR1 and CDR2 are SGDLS and YYNGEE. The CDR3 has 16 residues. Trimming removed 0 bases from V and 8 bases from J; junction bases left unmatched: 9. The CDR3 sequence is CASSVGAAGGFDEQFF. The CDR3 DNA reads TGTGCCAGCAGCGTAGGCGCAGCGGGAGGTTTCGATGAGCAGTTCTTC.

The genes are TRBV27 and TRBJ1-2; 9 bases match TRBD1. Trimming cost V 7 bases and J 4 bases; bases outside gene matches: 7. The CDR3 has 14 residues. Looked up from germline, CDR1 is MNHEY and CDR2 is SMNVEV (reference sequence). This CDR3 reads CASTPDRGSYGYTF. The CDR3 bases are TGTGCCAGCACCCCGGACAGGGGATCCTATGGCTACACCTTC.

V gene TRBV27 combines with J gene TRBJ2-1; 7 bases fit TRBD2. Losses at the gene ends were 0 bases for V and 3 bases for J; bases not matched to a gene: 8. Germline V CDR1 and CDR2: MNHEY, SMNVEV (reference sequence). The CDR3 loop spans 17 amino acids. Here the CDR3 DNA reads TGTGCCAGCAGTTTATCCCACGGGAGCGGGATCTACAATGAGCAGTTCTTC. Protein product: CASSLSHGSGIYNEQFF.

V gene TRBV7-2 combines with J gene TRBJ1-2; D may be TRBD1 (6 bases). The germline V and J ends were trimmed by 5 bases and 6 bases, with 13 bases remaining between them. The germline CDR1 and CDR2 sequences are SGHTA and FQGNSA. The CDR3 consists of 13 residues. This CDR3 is CASSPGAGDGYTF. The CDR3 DNA is TGTGCCAGCAGCCCAGGGGCAGGGGATGGCTACACCTTC.

The CDR3 region is CASSVVHSGANVLTF. The CDR3 coding sequence is TGTGCCAGCAGCGTAGTACACTCTGGGGCCAACGTCCTGACTTTC. The chain couples TRBV9 to TRBJ2-6; no definite D call. CDR1 is SGDLS, CDR2 YYNGEE, per germline. The CDR3 runs to 15 residues. V was clipped by 0 bases and J by 0 bases, with 4 bases between them. Variable domain in full (rest from reference TRBV9 and TRBJ2-6): DSGVTQTPKHLITATGQRVTLRCSPRSGDLSVYWYQQSLDQGLQFLIQYYNGEERAKGNILERFSAQQFPDLHSELNLSSLELGDSALYFCASSVVHSGANVLTFGAGSRLTVL.